This is a list of T cell receptor beta chains from one sample in a study of cytomegalovirus exposure and HLA in healthy donors. Assay: immunoSEQ multiplex PCR; the TCRdb copy retains only in-frame clones and omits some. This table holds under 120,000 clones, roughly three quarters found once. Sequenced: PBMCs. The receptors were gathered from a man aged 35 to 55 in good health and CMV-seropositive. The CDR3 runs from the conserved cysteine through the conserved F or W. The D gene is left open where the match is weak. Clone size is shown for a subset of rows, as once, few, many or a class of expanded clone.

d_call,j_call,clone_size,v_call,cdr3_nt,cdr3_aa
.,TRBJ2-7,once,TRBV6-6,TGTGCCAGCAGTGTTTCCGGGAGCTCCTACGAGCAGTACTTC,CASSVSGSSYEQYF
TRBD1,TRBJ1-3,once,TRBV6-5,TGTGCCAGCAGTTTGACAGGGGCCCCCTCTGGAAACACCATATATTTT,CASSLTGAPSGNTIYF
.,TRBJ1-5,.,TRBV30,TGTGCCTGGAGTCTGGAGGCCGGGCAGCCCCAGCATTTT,CAWSLEAGQPQHF
.,TRBJ1-1,.,TRBV30,TGTGCCTGGAGGCGGGGGGCTAACACTGAAGCTTTCTTT,CAWRRGANTEAFF
TRBD2,TRBJ2-1,few,TRBV5-1,TGCGCCAGCAGGCATATACTAGCGAATGAGCAGTTCTTC,CASRHILANEQFF
TRBD1,TRBJ2-1,once,TRBV5-1,TGCGCCAGCAGCTTGGAGGGACAGGGCTCCTACAATGAGCAGTTCTTC,CASSLEGQGSYNEQFF
.,TRBJ1-1,.,TRBV6-5,TGTGCCAGCAGTTACGTGGCAGGGGCGGAGGCTTTCTTT,CASSYVAGAEAFF
.,TRBJ2-7,.,TRBV6-5,TGTGCCAGCAGAAACCATCTCAGGGCCGAGCAGTACTTC,CASRNHLRAEQYF
TRBD1,TRBJ1-5,few,TRBV19,TGTGCCAGTAGTTTCCTAGGGGTGACAGGGGAACGCCAGCATTTT,CASSFLGVTGERQHF
.,TRBJ1-3,.,TRBV11-2,TGTGCCAGCACTTCCAACGGGGGGGCTGGAAACACCATATATTTT,CASTSNGGAGNTIYF
TRBD1,TRBJ1-1,.,TRBV18,TGTGCCAGCTCACCACGGGGGGACAGGGCGGCTTTCTTT,CASSPRGDRAAFF
TRBD2,TRBJ2-5,few,TRBV19,TGTGCCAGTAGAGATTCCCCTAGCGGGAGGGAAGAGACCCAGTACTTC,CASRDSPSGREETQYF
TRBD1,TRBJ1-1,.,TRBV14,TGTGCCAGCCTCAAGACACAGGGGAGAAAAACTGAAGCTTTCTTT,CASLKTQGRKTEAFF
TRBD2,TRBJ2-5,.,TRBV5-1,TGCGCCAGCAGCGGCGGGAGTAGAGGTGAGACCCAGTACTTC,CASSGGSRGETQYF
.,TRBJ1-1,.,TRBV27,TGTGCCAGCAGTTTATCCCGGGACACTGAAGCTTTCTTT,CASSLSRDTEAFF
TRBD2,TRBJ2-1,.,TRBV10-2,TGCGCCACCCACACGGGACTAGCGGTCTACAATGAGCAGTTCTTC,CATHTGLAVYNEQFF
.,TRBJ1-2,.,TRBV5-1,TGCGCCAGCAGCTTGGAACCAGGGGAGGGGAACTATGGCTACACCTTC,CASSLEPGEGNYGYTF
.,TRBJ2-1,.,TRBV29-1,TGCAGCCCGGTGGTCCACAATGAGCAGTTCTTC,CSPVVHNEQFF
.,TRBJ1-2,.,TRBV14,TGTGCCAGCAGCACCCGGGAGAGCTATGGCTACACCTTC,CASSTRESYGYTF
TRBD2,TRBJ2-6,once,TRBV27,TGTGCCAGCACCCCGTATCGGGGGGTATCTACTTCTGGGTGGGCCAACGTCCTGACTTTC,CASTPYRGVSTSGWANVLTF
.,TRBJ2-7,once,TRBV27,TGTGCCAGCAGTCCCAACTCCTACGAGCAGTACTTC,CASSPNSYEQYF
.,TRBJ2-5,.,TRBV7-3,TGTGCCAGCAGCTTAGGGGGCGCCAATGCAGAGACCCAGTACTTC,CASSLGGANAETQYF
TRBD1,TRBJ2-5,.,TRBV6-5,TGTGCCAGCAGTGGGAGGACAGGGGGAGAGACCCAGTACTTC,CASSGRTGGETQYF
.,TRBJ1-2,.,TRBV30,TGTGCCTGGAAAGGACAGTTTAACTATGGCTACACCTTC,CAWKGQFNYGYTF
TRBD2,TRBJ2-7,.,TRBV11-2,TGTGCCAGCAGCTTAAGACTAGCGGGTAGCTCCTACGAGCAGTACTTC,CASSLRLAGSSYEQYF
TRBD1,TRBJ1-1,.,TRBV11-2,TGTGCCAGCAGCTCGGGACAGGGTGGGAACACTGAAGCTTTCTTT,CASSSGQGGNTEAFF
TRBD1,TRBJ2-3,.,TRBV6-6,TGTGCCAGCACCCTTAGACAGGGAAGGACAGATACGCAGTATTTT,CASTLRQGRTDTQYF
TRBD1,TRBJ1-2,once,TRBV7-9,TGTGCCAGCAGCCTCGGACAGGGAATGGTCTCCTATGGCTACACCTTC,CASSLGQGMVSYGYTF
TRBD2,TRBJ2-1,.,TRBV9,TGTGCCAGCAGCGGGGGAGGGCCGAATGAGCAGTTCTTC,CASSGGGPNEQFF
TRBD1,TRBJ2-7,.,TRBV27,TGTGCCAGCAGTTTATTTACGGGACAGGGGATCTACTTC,CASSLFTGQGIYF
.,TRBJ2-7,.,TRBV28,TGTGCCAGCACCTGGAGCGGCAAAAGCTCCTACGAGCAGTACTTC,CASTWSGKSSYEQYF
TRBD2,TRBJ2-3,.,TRBV9,TGTGCCAGCAGCGTACTAGCGGGAGGCACAGATACGCAGTATTTT,CASSVLAGGTDTQYF
TRBD1,TRBJ1-2,once,TRBV27,TGTGCCAGCAGTTTGCAACAGGGGGATGGCTACACCTTC,CASSLQQGDGYTF
.,TRBJ2-2,few,TRBV5-6,TGTGCCAGCAGCTTGAACGAGTTGAACACCGGGGAGCTGTTTTTT,CASSLNELNTGELFF
.,TRBJ1-2,.,TRBV28,TGTGCCAGCAGTTCCTACAGGGAACCCAACTATGGCTACACCTTC,CASSSYREPNYGYTF
TRBD1,TRBJ1-1,.,TRBV6-5,TGTGCCAGCAGTTACCGGGGGACAGGGGGTACTGAAGCTTTCTTT,CASSYRGTGGTEAFF
TRBD1,TRBJ2-6,once,TRBV7-2,TGTGCCAGCAGCCCGTCCCCCGGGACAGGGCTCTCTGGGGCCAACGTCCTGACTTTC,CASSPSPGTGLSGANVLTF
TRBD2,TRBJ2-5,once,TRBV6-6,TGTGCCAGCAGTCAACTAGCGGGAGGGGGGGAGACCCAGTACTTC,CASSQLAGGGETQYF
.,TRBJ2-2,once,TRBV18,TGTGCCAGCTCTATCGGGTTACCGGACACCGGGGAGCTGTTTTTT,CASSIGLPDTGELFF
TRBD2,TRBJ2-5,.,TRBV7-3,TGTGCCAGCAGTAGGGGACTAGCGGGAGGGCCGGGAGAGACCCAGTACTTC,CASSRGLAGGPGETQYF
TRBD2,TRBJ2-2,few,TRBV5-1,TGCGCCAGCAGCTTGGCCGGGGGGGTGCACACCGGGGAGCTGTTTTTT,CASSLAGGVHTGELFF
.,TRBJ1-5,.,TRBV2,TGTGCCAGCAAAGAACCGGGGGACAATCAGCCCCAGCATTTT,CASKEPGDNQPQHF
.,TRBJ2-3,.,TRBV29-1,TGCAGCGTTCTCACCACAACAGGGAGCGCAGATACGCAGTATTTT,CSVLTTTGSADTQYF
.,TRBJ2-3,.,TRBV1,TGCCCTCAGACGCGGGATACGCAGTATTTT,CPQTRDTQYF
TRBD2,TRBJ2-7,.,TRBV2,TGTGCCAGCAGTTTGGGGACTAGCGGCCACGAGCAGTACTTC,CASSLGTSGHEQYF
.,TRBJ1-3,.,TRBV23-1,TGCGCCAGCAGTCATCTGGGGACAGGAAACACCATATATTTT,CASSHLGTGNTIYF
TRBD1,TRBJ2-2,.,TRBV7-6,TGTGCCAGTAGACAGGGTGGCGGGGAGCTGTTTTTT,CASRQGGGELFF
.,TRBJ1-3,.,TRBV27,TGTGCCAGCAGTATAGGACTATCTGGAAACACCATATATTTT,CASSIGLSGNTIYF
TRBD2,TRBJ2-5,.,TRBV28,TGTGCCAGCAGCCGTTACATAGCGGGAGGGCGAGAGACCCAGTACTTC,CASSRYIAGGRETQYF
TRBD2,TRBJ2-7,.,TRBV7-8,TGTGCCAGCAGCTTAGAGTCTAGCGGGTCCTACGAGCAGTACTTC,CASSLESSGSYEQYF
.,TRBJ2-1,.,TRBV30,.,CAWATGTSGSRFF
TRBD2,TRBJ2-1,.,TRBV28,TGTGCCAGCAGTTTAGACGCGGCCGGGAGGGGCAATGAGCAGTTCTTC,CASSLDAAGRGNEQFF
.,TRBJ1-5,.,TRBV6-6,TGTGCCAGCAGTTACTCGATCAGGGACCAGCATTTT,CASSYSIRDQHF
TRBD2,TRBJ2-1,.,TRBV27,TGTGCCAGCAGCCAACTAGCGGGGGCCAATGAGCAGTTCTTC,CASSQLAGANEQFF
.,TRBJ2-6,few,TRBV5-5,TGTGCCAGCAGCCCACGTTACAGCTATCAGGGGGCCAACGTCCTGACTTTC,CASSPRYSYQGANVLTF
.,TRBJ1-2,.,TRBV29-1,TGCAGCGTTGACAATCGGGACATCTACTATGGCTACACCTTC,CSVDNRDIYYGYTF
TRBD1,TRBJ1-1,.,TRBV7-9,TGTGCCAGCAGCAATGGACAGGGGGCCTTGGCAGCTTTCTTT,CASSNGQGALAAFF